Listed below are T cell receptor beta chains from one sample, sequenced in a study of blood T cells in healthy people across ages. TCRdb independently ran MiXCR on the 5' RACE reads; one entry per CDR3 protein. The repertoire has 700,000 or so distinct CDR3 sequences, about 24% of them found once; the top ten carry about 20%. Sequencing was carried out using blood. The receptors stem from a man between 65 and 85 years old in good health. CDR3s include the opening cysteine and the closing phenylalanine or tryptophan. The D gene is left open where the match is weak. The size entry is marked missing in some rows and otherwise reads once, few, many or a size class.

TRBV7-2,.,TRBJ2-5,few,TGTGCCAGCAGCCCGGGACGGCGAACCCAAGAGACCCAGTACTTC,CASSPGRRTQETQYF
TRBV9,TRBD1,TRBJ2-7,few,TGTGCCAGCAGCGCCGGACAGGCCGACCACGAGCAGTACTTC,CASSAGQADHEQYF
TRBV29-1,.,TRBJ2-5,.,TGCAGCGGACGTGACAGAACCGGAGAGACCCAGTACTTC,CSGRDRTGETQYF
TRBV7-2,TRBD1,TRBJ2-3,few,TGTGCCAGCACCAAAACCGGGACAGGGAGGGCAGATACGCAGTATTTT,CASTKTGTGRADTQYF
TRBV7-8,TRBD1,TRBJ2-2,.,TGTGCCAGCAGCTTAGGAAGACAGGGGAGGTGGACCGGGGAGCTGTTTTTT,CASSLGRQGRWTGELFF
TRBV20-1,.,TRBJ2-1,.,TGCAGTGCAAATAAACAGGGCCGGAATGAGCAGTTCTTC,CSANKQGRNEQFF
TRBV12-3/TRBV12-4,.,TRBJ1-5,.,TGTGCCAGCAGCCCGACAGATAATCAGCCCCAGCATTTT,CASSPTDNQPQHF
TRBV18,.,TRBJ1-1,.,TGTGCCAGCTCACCGGAGGGGACGAAGAACACTGAAGCTTTCTTT,CASSPEGTKNTEAFF
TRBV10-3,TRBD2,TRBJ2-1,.,TGTGCCATCAGTGGACTAGCGGGGACTGTCAATGAGCAGTTCTTC,CAISGLAGTVNEQFF
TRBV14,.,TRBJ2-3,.,TGTGCCACCTTTTGGTGGGATACGCAGTATTTT,CATFWWDTQYF
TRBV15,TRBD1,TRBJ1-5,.,TGTGCACCGCGGGCAGGGGGCGATCAGCCCCAGCATTTT,CAPRAGGDQPQHF
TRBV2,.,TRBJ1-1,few,TGTGCCAGCAGAGACTACACTGAAGCTTTCTTT,CASRDYTEAFF
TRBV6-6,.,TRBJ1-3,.,TGTGCCAGCAGTGACCCGTCGGTGAATAACACCATATATTTT,CASSDPSVNNTIYF
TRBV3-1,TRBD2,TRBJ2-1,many,TGTGCCAGCAGCCAACTAGCGGGGTACAATGAGCAGTTCTTC,CASSQLAGYNEQFF
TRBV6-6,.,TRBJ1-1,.,TGTGCCAGCACTCGGGGTATCTCGACAACGAACACTGAAGCTTTCTTT,CASTRGISTTNTEAFF
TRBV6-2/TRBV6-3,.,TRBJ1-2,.,TGTGCCAGCAGGCCCCCGGCGGGGGCCGCTCCCTCCTTC,CASRPPAGAAPSF
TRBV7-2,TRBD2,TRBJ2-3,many,TGTGCCAGCAGCCGAATTATGACTAGCGGGAGAAGGGGTACGCAGTATTTT,CASSRIMTSGRRGTQYF
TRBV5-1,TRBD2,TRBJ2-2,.,TGCGCCAGCAGCATTAGCGGGCCCGGGGAGCTGTTTTTT,CASSISGPGELFF
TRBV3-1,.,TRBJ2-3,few,TGTGCCAGCAGCCCCCAAGAGTTTGGAGATACGCAGTATTTT,CASSPQEFGDTQYF
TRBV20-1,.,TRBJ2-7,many,TGCAGTGCTAGAGCCGAGGGGGATTTCTACGAGCAGTACTTC,CSARAEGDFYEQYF
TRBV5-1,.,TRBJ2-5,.,TGCGCCAGCAGCTTGAGTCCTGGGGAGACCCAGTACTTC,CASSLSPGETQYF
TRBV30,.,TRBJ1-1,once,TGTGCCTGGAAGGTCTACGCTGAAGCTTTCTTT,CAWKVYAEAFF
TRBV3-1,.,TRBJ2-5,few,TGTGCCAGCAGCCAAGATCGTCGGACTCCCTGGTGCTTCTTC,CASSQDRRTPWCFF
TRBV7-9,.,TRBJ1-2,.,TGTGCCAGCAGCATCGACGGGCCAATGGGCTACACCTTC,CASSIDGPMGYTF
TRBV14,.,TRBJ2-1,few,TGTGCCAGCAGCCAAGTATATGAGCAGTTCTTC,CASSQVYEQFF
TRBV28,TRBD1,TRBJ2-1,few,TGTGCCACTGCGACAGGGTACAATGAGCAGTTCTTC,CATATGYNEQFF
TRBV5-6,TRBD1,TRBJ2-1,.,TGTGCCAGCAGCTTCGGGTCGTTTGACAGGGTCTGGTACAATGAGCAGTTCTTC,CASSFGSFDRVWYNEQFF
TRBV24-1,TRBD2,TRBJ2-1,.,TGTGCCACCAGTGATCCCGGGGCTAGCGGTTGGAATGAGCAGTTCTTC,CATSDPGASGWNEQFF
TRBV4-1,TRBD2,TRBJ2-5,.,TGCGCCAGCAGCCAAGATAAGGGACTAGCCGAGCAACAAGAGACCCAGTACTTC,CASSQDKGLAEQQETQYF
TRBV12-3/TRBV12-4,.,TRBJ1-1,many,TGTGCCAGCACCCCGACAGGTTTAAGGACTGAAGCTTTCTTT,CASTPTGLRTEAFF
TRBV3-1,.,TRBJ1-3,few,TGTGCCAGCAGCCAAGATTCCAGGGCTGGAAACACCATATATTTT,CASSQDSRAGNTIYF
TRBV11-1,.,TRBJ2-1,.,TGTGCCAGCAGCCACCGGGTCGAAAATGAGCAGTTCTTC,CASSHRVENEQFF
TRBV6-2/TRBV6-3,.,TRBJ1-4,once,TGTGCCAGCACCCCCGGAGGGGCGAGGCCTAATGGAAAACTGTTTTTT,CASTPGGARPNGKLFF
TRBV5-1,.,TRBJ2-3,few,TGCGCCAGCAGCCGAGCTAGAGATACGCAGTATTTT,CASSRARDTQYF
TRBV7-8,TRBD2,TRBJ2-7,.,TGTGCCAGCAGCTTAGCAGTTAGCGGGGGAACCTACGAGCAGTACTTC,CASSLAVSGGTYEQYF
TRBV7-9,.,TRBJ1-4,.,TGTGCCAGCAGCTTAAGACTCCTTAATGAAAAACTGTTTTTT,CASSLRLLNEKLFF
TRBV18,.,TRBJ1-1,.,TGTGCCAGCTCGCTTGCGGTCCCGAACACTGAAGCTTTCTTT,CASSLAVPNTEAFF
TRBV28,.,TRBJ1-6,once,TGTGCCAGCCGGGGAGAGGGTGGTTCACCCCTCCACTTT,CASRGEGGSPLHF
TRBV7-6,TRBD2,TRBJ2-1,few,TGTGCCAGCAGCTCCATTACGATAGCGGGAGGGTACAATGAGCAGTTCTTC,CASSSITIAGGYNEQFF
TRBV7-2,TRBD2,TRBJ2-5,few,TGTGCCAGCAGCCCGGGACTAGCGGGAGGGAGAGAGACCCAGTACTTC,CASSPGLAGGRETQYF
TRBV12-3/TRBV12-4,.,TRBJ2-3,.,TGTGCCAGCAGTTCGAGGGACCTTAGCAGGGGGGCCGCAGATGCGCAGTATTTT,CASSSRDLSRGAADAQYF
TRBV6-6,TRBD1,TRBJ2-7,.,TGTGCCAGCAGCGTGACAGGGGTTGAGGGCGAGCAGTACTTC,CASSVTGVEGEQYF
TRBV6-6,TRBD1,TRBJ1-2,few,TGTGCCAGCAGTTTAACCGGGACAGACTATGGCTACACCTTC,CASSLTGTDYGYTF
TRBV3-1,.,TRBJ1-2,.,TGTGCCAGCAGCCAAGGGGCACAGAACTATGGCTACACCTTC,CASSQGAQNYGYTF